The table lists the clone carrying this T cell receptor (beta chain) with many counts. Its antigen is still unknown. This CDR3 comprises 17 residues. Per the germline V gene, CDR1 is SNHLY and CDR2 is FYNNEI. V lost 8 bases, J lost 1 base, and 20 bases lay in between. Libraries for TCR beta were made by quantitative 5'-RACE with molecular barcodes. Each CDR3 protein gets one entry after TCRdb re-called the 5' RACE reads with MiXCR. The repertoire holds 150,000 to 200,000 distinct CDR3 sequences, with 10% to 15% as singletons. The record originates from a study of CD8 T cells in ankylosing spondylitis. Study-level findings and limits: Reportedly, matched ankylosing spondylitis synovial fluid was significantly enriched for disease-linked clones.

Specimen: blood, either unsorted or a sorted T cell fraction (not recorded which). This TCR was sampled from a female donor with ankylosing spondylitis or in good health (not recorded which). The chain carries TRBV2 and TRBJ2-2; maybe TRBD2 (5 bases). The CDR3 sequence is CASESPGLGGNTGELFF. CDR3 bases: TGTGCCAGCGAGTCCCCCGGGCTAGGAGGGAACACCGGGGAGCTGTTTTTT.